Detailed here is one T cell receptor beta chain. The antigen this receptor binds is unknown. Per-base quality was not reported, and no clone a single base away is much larger than it. This sample stems from a study of blood T cell repertoires in COVID-19 (dated by TCRdb to about 2020). Background for the entire study: Samples from collaborators originated in the United States, Italy and Spain and spanned both the acute and convalescent phases of COVID-19. The material from the prospective study consisted of cDNA or gDNA derived from T cells, B-cell-depleted T cells, or PBMCs. The dataset comprised deeply sampled blood TCRbeta repertoires from subjects exposed to, actively infected with, or recovered from COVID-19. The repertoires were released in a freely available public database intended as a resource for research on the immune response to SARS-CoV-2. Samples were obtained from the ongoing ImmuneRACE study (first 160 participants) and from roughly 1,300 subjects provided by 6 global collaborators. Sample metadata almost always included a de-identified subject ID, COVID-19 status, age in years and sex. Where available, HLA class I and class II types were obtained from metadata supplied by the sample provider rather than from assay-based typing.

The CDR3 runs 15 amino acids, cysteine and phenylalanine included. Only CDR3 DNA remains: 45 bases, in frame from the first base. A distance of 15 bases separates the germline ends of V and J, which lose 4 bases and 4 bases respectively. CDR1 and CDR2, looked up from the germline V gene (reference sequence), are LGHDT and YNNKEL. The immunoSEQ Assay, a bias-controlled multiplex PCR, was used to amplify TCRbeta CDR3 regions from genomic DNA. Concerning the study's data processing: Nucleated cell counts per sample were estimated from amplification of reference gene primers within the assay. Sequence reads were collapsed and filtered to measure the absolute abundance of every unique TCRbeta CDR3 rearrangement. For each sample, productive Simpson clonality was calculated as the square root of Simpson's diversity index over productive rearrangements. Held by TCRdb, this immuneACCESS table contains in-frame sequences only and omits some clones. Under half of the omission traces to an unresolved V gene where checked; the cause of the rest is unknown. V and J calls and clone size are given by that table; D and trimming were obtained from the DNA. Recorded for this sample are 52,000 or so clones; around nine tenths of them occurred a single time. The top ten hold over 6.5% of the sample.

General findings and caveats noted by the study authors: The quantity of clinical and demographic metadata differed by source and by participant and was supplied without curation.

Whole blood was collected in K2EDTA tubes by collaborating institutions according to the institutions' own protocols. Collaborator samples were shipped for TCRbeta analysis as frozen whole blood, isolated PBMCs, or DNA extracted from either sample type. Sample: peripheral blood. The source of this sequence is a man in his sixties with active COVID-19. In this chain, TRBV3-1 (or the pseudogene TRBV3-2) is recombined with TRBJ2-3; the best D guess is TRBD1, with 5 bases matching. CDR3 sequence: CASSLRTSRADTQYF. The DNA sequence is as follows: TGTGCCAGCAGCCTTCGGACAAGTAGGGCAGATACGCAGTATTTT.